These 27 T cell receptor beta chains were all obtained from the same sample, sequenced in a study of shared clonotypes between healthy human individuals. Here immunoSEQ multiplex PCR was the method, and the copy in TCRdb shows in-frame clones only, minus some. The profile covers around 690,000 clones, with roughly 87% appearing a single time and 34% taken by the ten largest. The sample taken for sequencing was memory CD8+ T cells from PBMCs. As to subset: CD45RO+ cells pooled with CCR7-negative TemRA cells. The source is a man aged 18 to 29 in good health. Some clones in this sample may be carry-over from other donors' samples.

By share of the sample, this clone is medium-sized. This CDR3 is CASSLGRQGENIQYF. The DNA for the CDR3 is TGTGCCAGCAGCTTAGGACGGCAGGGGGAAAACATTCAGTACTTC. The chain couples TRBV7-9 to TRBJ2-4; 7 bases line up with TRBD1. CDR3 length: 15 amino acids. The V gene end was trimmed by 1 base and the J gene end by 5 bases; junction bases not matched to a gene: 5. Looked up from germline, CDR1 is SEHNR and CDR2 is FQNEAQ (reference sequence).

The chain joins TRBV5-5 to TRBJ2-1; D possibly corresponds to TRBD2 (5 bases). This CDR3 is 13 amino acids long. V was cut by 1 base and J by 6 bases, with 8 bases left in between. Germline V CDR1 and CDR2: SGHKS, YYEKEE (reference sequence). This CDR3 reads CASSLSGANEQFF. The CDR3 nucleotides are TGTGCCAGCAGCTTGAGCGGTGCCAATGAGCAGTTCTTC.

This chain uses TRBV11-3 with TRBJ2-2, with D uncertain. V lost 3 bases to trimming and J lost 1 base, with 9 bases between them. This CDR3 region has 15 residues. Per germline, CDR1 SGHNT and CDR2 YENEEA. For the CDR3, the DNA is TGTGCCAGCAGCTTTGCGCGCGGGAACACCGGGGAGCTGTTTTTT. It is translated as CASSFARGNTGELFF.

V and J are TRBV7-9 and TRBJ2-7; D gene uncertain. Germline-derived CDR1 and CDR2 are SEHNR and FQNEAQ (reference sequence). V lost 1 base, J lost 5 bases, and 3 bases lay in between. The CDR3 contains 11 residues. The CDR3 loop reads CASSLGNEQYF. CDR3 in DNA: TGTGCCAGCAGCTTAGGGAACGAGCAGTACTTC. Combining the CDR3 with reference TRBV7-9 and TRBJ2-7 gives the whole variable domain DTGVSQNPRHKITKRGQNVTFRCDPISEHNRLYWYRQTLGQGPEFLTYFQNEAQLEKSRLLSDRFSAERPKGSFSTLEIQRTEQGDSAMYLCASSLGNEQYFGPGTRLTVT.

This clone appeared a single time. The V and J genes are TRBV27 and TRBJ2-3; D is possibly TRBD1 (6 bases). Trimming took off 4 bases at V and 5 bases at J, with 13 bases between the two ends. The CDR3 is 14 residues long. Germline lookup yields CDR1 MNHEY and CDR2 SMNVEV (reference sequence). The CDR3 region has the DNA TGTGCCAGCAGTTCGAGACAGGATTTAGATACGCAGTATTTT. This codes for CASSSRQDLDTQYF.

This chain links TRBV6-5 with TRBJ2-7, with 9 bases aligning to TRBD1. With V trimmed by 6 bases and J by 8 bases, 5 bases remained unmatched. The CDR3 has 12 amino acids. The germline V gene encodes CDR1 MNHEY and CDR2 SVGAGI. CDR3 DNA sequence: TGTGCCAGCAGAACGACAGGGGGAAAGCAGTACTTC. It specifies CASRTTGGKQYF.

On this clone itself: The same CDR3 can be traced to other DNA sequences in this sample. This sequence joins TRBV5-1 and TRBJ1-1, with TRBD1 matching over 8 bases. Losses at the gene ends were 0 bases for V and 5 bases for J; bases not matched to a gene: 3. The CDR3 has 14 amino acids. Germline values: CDR1 SGHRS, CDR2 YFSETQ. The CDR3 is CASSLGQGRTEAFF. The CDR3 region has the DNA TGCGCCAGCAGCTTGGGACAGGGGAGGACTGAAGCTTTCTTT.

V gene TRBV29-1 combines with J gene TRBJ1-2; TRBD1 matches 7 bases. Germline values: CDR1 SQVTM, CDR2 ANQGSEA. J lost 8 bases, V lost 4 bases, and 7 bases had no gene match. CDR3 length: 12 residues. The CDR3 sequence: CSVGQGGGGYTF. DNA for the CDR3: TGCAGCGTTGGACAGGGAGGGGGCGGCTACACCTTC.

This clone has more than one count but fewer than ten. The chain employs TRBV7-2 and TRBJ2-7; perhaps TRBD2 as D (7 bases). Germline CDR1 SGHTA, CDR2 FQGNSA. The CDR3 extends over 16 amino acids. V lost 5 bases, J lost 1 base, and 18 bases lay in between. CDR3 in amino acids: CASSPRGGTQSYEQYF. In DNA form, the CDR3 reads TGTGCCAGCAGCCCAAGGGGGGGGACCCAATCCTACGAGCAGTACTTC.

The J gene is TRBJ2-7, the V gene TRBV7-9; D might be TRBD1 (5 bases). V was trimmed by 5 bases and J by 4 bases, leaving 12 bases between them. The germline gives CDR1 SEHNR, CDR2 FQNEAQ (reference sequence). The CDR3 length is 13 residues. The CDR3 spells CASSQAGSYEQYF. As DNA, the CDR3 is TGTGCCAGCAGCCAGGCAGGGTCGTACGAGCAGTACTTC.

The chain carries TRBV9 and TRBJ2-1, with 11 bases aligning to TRBD2. V shed 0 bases, J shed 12 bases, and the junction held 5 bases outside the gene matches. CDR3 length: 14 residues. From germline, CDR1 is SGDLS and CDR2 YYNGEE. The CDR3 is CASSVVLAGGWQFF. CDR3 coding DNA: TGTGCCAGCAGCGTAGTGCTAGCGGGGGGATGGCAGTTCTTC.

The chain combines TRBV4-3 with TRBJ1-4; 7 bases map to TRBD1. V lost 1 base, J lost 3 bases, and 8 bases stayed unmatched. Germline V gives CDR1 LGHNA, CDR2 YSLEER. This CDR3 contains 17 residues. The DNA for the CDR3 is TGCGCCAGCAGCCAAGGGCCCTCAAGGGGGCCTAATGAAAAACTGTTTTTT. Protein sequence: CASSQGPSRGPNEKLFF.

This clone was counted a single time. J is TRBJ2-3 and V is TRBV4-2; TRBD1 matches 7 bases. J lost 4 bases, V lost 3 bases, and 13 bases had no gene match. Per germline, CDR1 LGHNA and CDR2 YNFKEQ. There are 17 residues in the CDR3. The CDR3 region has the DNA TGTGCCAGCAGCCATCCCAAGGTGACAGGGCGTCCAGATACGCAGTATTTT. Residues: CASSHPKVTGRPDTQYF.

This clone is a singleton in its sample. The chain joins TRBV28 to TRBJ1-4, with D perhaps TRBD1 (5 bases). V shed 5 bases and J shed 2 bases, with 12 bases lying between them. There are 15 residues in the CDR3. CDR1 is MDHEN and CDR2 is SYDVKM in the germline V gene. In DNA form, the CDR3 reads TGTGCCAGCAGTCGGACCCCAGGGACTAATGAAAAACTGTTTTTT. Its translation is CASSRTPGTNEKLFF.

CDR3 bases: TGTGCCAGCAGTTACACGCCACCCGGGGACGCCGGGGAGCTGTTTTTT. Translating it yields CASSYTPPGDAGELFF. The chain employs TRBV6-6 and TRBJ2-2; either TRBD1 or TRBD2 may fit D (5 bases each). Germline V CDR1 and CDR2: MNHNY, SVGAGI (reference sequence). The V gene lost 2 bases and the J gene lost 6 bases, with 16 bases spanning the gap. This CDR3 has 16 amino acids.

V gene TRBV9 combines with J gene TRBJ2-7; D is possibly TRBD2 (5 bases). The CDR3 spans 15 residues. Germline V lookup: CDR1 SGDLS, CDR2 YYNGEE. Trimming left V 0 bases short and J 3 bases short, with 13 bases between. The CDR3 nucleotides read TGTGCCAGCAGCGTAGTGGGAGCCCCTCTCTACGAGCAGTACTTC. It yields the protein CASSVVGAPLYEQYF.

The CDR3 region has the DNA TGTGCCAGCAGGTCTCCGGGACTAGGAATCTACGAGCAGTACTTC. Translation: CASRSPGLGIYEQYF. This chain connects TRBV11-2 to TRBJ2-7; 8 bases are a match to TRBD2. The length of the CDR3 is 15 residues. In germline, CDR1 is SGHAT, CDR2 FQNNGV. V was pared by 6 bases and J by 3 bases, with 10 bases of the junction left unmatched.

The rearrangement joins TRBV2 to TRBJ2-5; 10 nucleotides match TRBD2. Gene TRBJ2-7 matches the end of the DNA better, so the J call may be wrong. The CDR3 has 13 amino acids. Germline V CDR1 and CDR2: SNHLY, FYNNEI. CDR3 coding DNA: TGTGCCAGCATCGCTAGCGGGAGCTACGAGCAGTACTTC. It specifies CASIASGSYEQYF.

This clone was seen a single time. J is TRBJ2-7 and V is TRBV25-1; 8 nucleotides line up with TRBD1. Germline V gives CDR1 MGHDK, CDR2 SYGVNS. V lost 4 bases and J lost 4; bases outside the gene matches: 9. The CDR3 runs 15 residues. The CDR3 loop reads CASSARGTGPYEQYF. CDR3 DNA sequence: TGTGCCAGCAGTGCCCGTGGGACAGGCCCGTACGAGCAGTACTTC.

Details on this clone: Other DNA sequences within the sample encode an identical CDR3. The genes are TRBV19 and TRBJ2-7; weak D call: TRBD2 (6 bases). The CDR3 is 14 amino acids. The germline CDR1 and CDR2 sequences are LNHDA and SQIVND (reference sequence). Between the trimmed V and J ends, which lost 1 base and 3 bases, there was a span of 10 bases. The DNA of the CDR3 is TGTGCCAGTAGTATAGGGCCGGGAGTCTACGAGCAGTACTTC. This sequence encodes CASSIGPGVYEQYF.

This clone was seen once. The gene calls are TRBV28 and TRBJ2-2; D is unresolved. The CDR3 covers 15 residues. Germline V lookup: CDR1 MDHEN, CDR2 SYDVKM. The ends were cut back, 3 bases at V and 4 bases at J, with 12 bases in the middle. The DNA for the CDR3 is TGTGCCAGCAGTTTTACCCTCGGGTTCACCGGGGAGCTGTTTTTT. This translates into CASSFTLGFTGELFF.

This chain connects TRBV29-1 to TRBJ2-2; D is uncertain. Germline values: CDR1 SQVTM, CDR2 ANQGSEA. The ends were cut back, 7 bases at V and 8 bases at J, with 11 bases in the middle. The CDR3 is 11 amino acids. CDR3 nucleotides: TGCAGCGCCCCCTGGCGGGGGGAGCTGTTTTTT. It specifies CSAPWRGELFF.

This chain links TRBV9 with TRBJ1-1, with a possible D match to TRBD1 (5 bases). This CDR3 has 15 amino acids. The V end lost 0 bases, the J end lost 3 bases, and 12 bases lay between the germline ends. The germline V gene has CDR1 SGDLS and CDR2 YYNGEE. CDR3 in amino acids: CASSVGGVWDTEAFF. DNA for the CDR3: TGTGCCAGCAGCGTAGGGGGCGTTTGGGACACTGAAGCTTTCTTT.

Details on this clone: A junction end diverges from the germline sequence, so it may reflect a read error. The chain has TRBV6-5 and TRBJ2-7; D might be TRBD1 (5 bases). The CDR3 covers 11 residues. The V gene's germline CDR1 is MNHEY and CDR2 SVGAGI. CDR3 residues: CASSEWGYLTF. CDR3 nucleotide sequence: TGTGCCAGCAGTGAATGGGGCTATCTCACTTTC.

The gene calls are TRBV19 and TRBJ2-7; D perhaps matches TRBD1 (6 bases). V was shortened by 1 base and J by 2 bases, with 15 bases between the two germline ends. Germline CDR1 and CDR2: LNHDA and SQIVND (reference sequence). CDR3 length equals 16 residues. This CDR3 is CASSIALDSLPYEQYF. CDR3 in DNA: TGTGCCAGTAGTATAGCTCTGGACAGCCTACCCTACGAGCAGTACTTC.

The rearrangement links TRBV7-2 to TRBJ2-3, with D perhaps matching TRBD2 (5 bases). This CDR3 has 14 residues. Germline CDR1 reads SGHTA; CDR2 reads FQGNSA. The V and J ends lost 1 base and 6 bases respectively, with 11 bases between them. The DNA of the CDR3 is TGTGCCAGCAGCTTAGTGGGCAGGAGGGATACGCAGTATTTT. Amino acid sequence: CASSLVGRRDTQYF.

The chain is built from TRBV4-1 and TRBJ2-5, with 10 bases matching TRBD2. The V gene's germline CDR1 is MGHRA and CDR2 YSYEKL. The CDR3 extends over 17 amino acids. V gave up 0 bases and J gave up 2 bases; unmatched junction bases: 6. The CDR3 spells CASSQDISGRFQETQYF. The DNA for the CDR3 is TGCGCCAGCAGCCAAGATATTAGCGGGAGGTTTCAAGAGACCCAGTACTTC.